This passage covers 20 T cell receptor beta chains from one sample sequenced in a study of T cell responses to AZD1222 COVID-19 vaccine. The table came from immunoSEQ multiplex PCR; TCRdb's copy has only in-frame clones and leaves some out. Among approximately 220,000 clones listed, 90% to 95% were seen once. The sample consisted of peripheral blood, taken on day 0 of MenACWY control vaccination. Receptor source: an adult in good health.

The chain couples TRBV6-1 to TRBJ1-4; tentative D call: TRBD1 (5 bases). The CDR3 extends over 17 amino acids. Trimming removed 3 bases from V and 4 bases from J, with 18 bases in between. Germline CDR1 reads MNHNS; CDR2 reads SASEGT. DNA of the CDR3: TGTGCCAGCAGTGACCTAACACGGGGCGCGGGTAATGAAAAACTGTTTTTT. Its protein is CASSDLTRGAGNEKLFF.

This clone has a single count. The chain has TRBV7-8 and TRBJ1-1; no clear D gene. Trimming removed 1 base at V and 4 bases at J, with 7 bases between. Germline V gene data show CDR1 as SGHVS and CDR2 as FQNEAQ. This CDR3 has 13 amino acids. CDR3 sequence reads: CASSLGGGTEAFF. CDR3 nucleotide sequence: TGTGCCAGCAGCTTAGGGGGTGGCACTGAAGCTTTCTTT.

The chain has TRBV13 and TRBJ2-7, with TRBD1 matching 8 bases. Germline assignment: CDR1 PRHDT and CDR2 FYEKMQ (reference sequence). The CDR3 totals 14 residues. The V segment lost 0 bases and the J segment 6 bases; nucleotides outside the gene matches: 4. The chain's CDR3 is CASSLGDRVSEQYF. The CDR3 DNA reads as TGTGCCAGCAGCTTAGGGGACAGGGTCTCCGAGCAGTACTTC. Full variable domain (outside the CDR3, taken from reference TRBV13 and TRBJ2-7): AAGVIQSPRHLIKEKRETATLKCYPIPRHDTVYWYQQGPGQDPQFLISFYEKMQSDKGSIPDRFSAQQFSDYHSELNMSSLELGDSALYFCASSLGDRVSEQYFGPGTRLTVT.

This rearrangement joins TRBV6-6 to TRBJ2-1; D is undetermined. Per germline, CDR1 MNHNY and CDR2 SVGAGI (reference sequence). The CDR3 consists of 11 residues. Trimming removed 5 bases from V and 6 bases from J, with 5 bases in between. CDR3 protein: CASSAPNEQFF. The CDR3 bases are TGTGCCAGCAGTGCGCCCAATGAGCAGTTCTTC.

The genes are TRBV28 and TRBJ2-1; 7 bases line up with TRBD2. From germline, CDR1 is MDHEN and CDR2 SYDVKM. The length of the CDR3 is 14 residues. V trimming: 3 bases; J trimming: 4 bases; junction bases outside the gene matches: 3. CDR3 nucleotide sequence: TGTGCCAGCAGTTTGACCGGGGGGTACAATGAGCAGTTCTTC. The encoded protein is CASSLTGGYNEQFF.

The rearrangement links TRBV3-1 (or the pseudogene TRBV3-2) to TRBJ1-6; D is unclear. CDR1 LGHDT and CDR2 YNNKEL come from the germline V gene (reference sequence). The ends were cut back, 4 bases at V and 7 bases at J, with 14 bases in the middle. The CDR3 is 15 residues long. The CDR3: CASSRLGRSNSPLHF. The CDR3 DNA is TGTGCCAGCAGCCGACTGGGCAGGTCAAATTCACCCCTCCACTTT.

The gene calls are TRBV6-5 and TRBJ2-1; 9 nucleotides agree with TRBD2. Germline V gene sequence: CDR1 MNHEY, CDR2 SVGAGI. This CDR3 spans 16 amino acids. After removal of 2 bases from V and 6 bases from J, the junction contained 8 bases not matched to a gene. The CDR3: CASSYGAGGPGNEQFF. Written as DNA, the CDR3 is TGTGCCAGCAGTTACGGGGCGGGGGGGCCTGGCAATGAGCAGTTCTTC.

V gene TRBV4-1 combines with J gene TRBJ1-1; D ambiguous. CDR1 and CDR2 from the germline V gene are MGHRA and YSYEKL. V dropped 0 bases and J dropped 0 bases, with 8 bases sitting between them. This CDR3 has 15 residues. The CDR3 here is CASSQDRRLNTEAFF. The DNA of the CDR3 is TGCGCCAGCAGCCAAGATCGACGCCTGAACACTGAAGCTTTCTTT.

The chain links TRBV5-1 to TRBJ1-5, with a tentative D call TRBD1 (6 bases). The CDR3 totals 14 residues. The germline CDR1 and CDR2 sequences are SGHRS and YFSETQ. V lost 2 bases and J 6 bases, leaving 12 bases between the germline ends. The DNA for the CDR3 is TGCGCCAGCAGCTTAGGAGGGGGTGGTCAGCCCCAGCATTTT. It is translated as CASSLGGGGQPQHF.

V is TRBV30 and J is TRBJ2-1; 10 positions match TRBD2. V lost 0 bases to trimming and J lost 4 bases; unmatched junction nucleotides: 6. This CDR3 region has 16 residues. The V gene's germline CDR1 is GTSNPN and CDR2 SVGIG (reference sequence). CDR3 loop: CAWSVRGSGGYNEQFF. The CDR3 bases are TGTGCCTGGAGTGTACGGGGTAGCGGGGGGTACAATGAGCAGTTCTTC.

The chain is built from TRBV30 and TRBJ1-2; D might be TRBD1 (6 bases). The CDR3 is made up of 15 amino acids. The ends were cut back, 8 bases at V and 1 base at J, with 20 bases in the middle. Germline V lookup: CDR1 GTSNPN, CDR2 SVGIG (reference sequence). CDR3 DNA sequence: TGTGCCCAAAGTCGGACAGCAAGCTTTAACTATGGCTACACCTTC. Translation gives CAQSRTASFNYGYTF.

V and J are TRBV30 and TRBJ2-7; D unresolved. V lost 1 base and J 6 bases, leaving 7 bases between the germline ends. CDR1 is GTSNPN, CDR2 SVGIG, per germline (reference sequence). CDR3 size: 11 residues. The CDR3 sequence: CAWSEGVEQYF. The CDR3 region has the DNA TGTGCCTGGAGTGAAGGTGTCGAGCAGTACTTC.

This chain links TRBV28 with TRBJ1-2; D is ambiguous. CDR3 size: 14 residues. The germline V gene has CDR1 MDHEN and CDR2 SYDVKM. The germline V and J ends were trimmed by 3 bases and 3 bases, with 11 bases remaining between them. This CDR3 reads CASSFPPLDYGYTF. The CDR3 coding sequence is TGTGCCAGCAGTTTCCCCCCTCTAGACTATGGCTACACCTTC.

The V gene is TRBV18, the J gene TRBJ1-1, with D possibly TRBD1 on 6 matching bases. This CDR3 is built from 13 residues. V lost 7 bases and J lost 1, with 10 bases in between. From germline, CDR1 is KGHSH and CDR2 LQKENI. The CDR3 nucleotides read TGTGCCAGCTTCCAGGGGCGGAACACTGAAGCTTTCTTT. Protein: CASFQGRNTEAFF.

The rearrangement uses TRBV5-1 and TRBJ1-2; D possibly corresponds to TRBD1 (5 bases). This CDR3 has 14 amino acids. Trimming left V 0 bases short and J 7 bases short, with 13 bases between. From germline, CDR1 is SGHRS and CDR2 YFSETQ. DNA of the CDR3: TGCGCCAGCAGCTTGGAGGCAGGGACGGGTGGCTACACCTTC. Its translation: CASSLEAGTGGYTF.

This rearrangement joins TRBV5-1 to TRBJ1-1, with 7 nucleotides matching TRBD1. The V and J ends lost 0 bases and 1 base, in that order; junction bases with no gene match: 15. Germline V CDR1 and CDR2: SGHRS, YFSETQ. CDR3 length equals 19 residues. DNA of the CDR3: TGCGCCAGCAGCTTGGGGCCCTACAGGGGACGGCTGAAGAACACTGAAGCTTTCTTT. Its protein is CASSLGPYRGRLKNTEAFF. Full variable domain (remainder filled in from reference TRBV5-1 and TRBJ1-1): KAGVTQTPRYLIKTRGQQVTLSCSPISGHRSVSWYQQTPGQGLQFLFEYFSETQRNKGNFPGRFSGRQFSNSRSEMNVSTLELGDSALYLCASSLGPYRGRLKNTEAFFGQGTRLTVV.

The chain has TRBV19 and TRBJ1-1, with a weak D call TRBD1 (6 bases). This CDR3 is built from 15 residues. In germline, CDR1 is LNHDA, CDR2 SQIVND (reference sequence). The V end was cut by 5 bases, the J end by 1 base, with 14 bases between. CDR3: CASSPGGGRNTEAFF. CDR3 coding DNA: TGTGCCAGTAGTCCAGGAGGGGGGCGGAACACTGAAGCTTTCTTT.

The chain has TRBV6-6 and TRBJ2-7; D ambiguous. V lost 5 bases and J lost 1, with 9 bases in between. Germline V CDR1 and CDR2: MNHNY, SVGAGI (reference sequence). This CDR3 region has 13 residues. In nucleotides, the CDR3 is TGTGCCAGCAGTCCAATCGGGTCCTACGAGCAGTACTTC. The encoded protein is CASSPIGSYEQYF.

J is TRBJ1-5 and V is TRBV6-1; possibly TRBD1 for D (5 bases). V dropped 2 bases and J dropped 2 bases, with 7 bases sitting between them. Germline V lookup: CDR1 MNHNS, CDR2 SASEGT. The CDR3 consists of 14 residues. In DNA form, the CDR3 reads TGTGCCAGCAGTGAAACGGGACGCAATCAGCCCCAGCATTTT. Translated, it gives CASSETGRNQPQHF.

The chain couples TRBV7-2 to TRBJ1-2; a weak D match, TRBD1 (5 bases). This CDR3 is 13 amino acids long. Looked up from germline, CDR1 is SGHTA and CDR2 is FQGNSA. Trimming left V 1 base short and J 8 bases short, with 11 bases between. The CDR3 protein is CASSLVFGDGYTF. The CDR3 DNA reads TGTGCCAGCAGCTTAGTGTTCGGGGACGGCTACACCTTC.